This TCR beta chain was captured by sequencing in a study of CD8 T cells in ankylosing spondylitis. Study outcomes and limitations: Ankylosing spondylitis blood seemed to carry a telltale TCR beta motif made of about 8 highly homologous variants.

This clonotype was detected only a few times. Its antigen is unidentified. TCRdb itself ran the 5' RACE reads through MiXCR, one entry per CDR3 protein. The profile shows around 320,000 distinct CDR3 sequences, 20% of them singletons. V was clipped by 2 bases and J by 8 bases, with 12 bases between them. The CDR3 consists of 13 residues. CDR1 is MNHEY and CDR2 is SVGEGT in the germline V gene. The V call is TRBV6-2 or TRBV6-3, the J call TRBJ1-2; D unclear. This clonotype was sampled from a female donor with ankylosing spondylitis or in good health (not recorded which). The sample was blood, either unsorted or a sorted T cell fraction (not recorded which). The CDR3 DNA reads as TGTGCCAGCAGTTACGCCGGTACCGGCGGCTACACCTTC. Translating gives CASSYAGTGGYTF.